Listed below are T cell receptor beta chains from one sample, sequenced in a study of blood T cell repertoires in COVID-19. The data were produced by immunoSEQ multiplex PCR, yet TCRdb's version contains in-frame clones alone and is incomplete. The sample lists about 120,000 clones, around nine tenths occurring once. The sample consisted of peripheral blood. The receptors were sampled from a woman in her forties or fifties with acute or convalescent COVID-19. Both conserved end residues are trimmed from each CDR3. Fields, in order: CDR3 length, V gene, D gene, J gene, CDR3 protein. A D gene is named only where the DNA matches it firmly.

14	TRBV6-2/TRBV6-3	TRBD2	TRBJ2-2	ASSLDGSGSTGELF
12	TRBV5-6	TRBD1	TRBJ1-1	ASSAAWDRRLAF
12	TRBV19	TRBD1	TRBJ1-3	ASSTGGGGNTIY
11	TRBV30	NA	TRBJ1-1	AWTYGTNTEAF
11	TRBV29-1	NA	TRBJ2-7	SVAWTGINEQY
11	TRBV6-6	NA	TRBJ2-7	ASSTGNSYEQY
13	TRBV6-5	NA	TRBJ1-5	ASSGEQVNNQPQH
13	TRBV6-5	TRBD1	TRBJ1-1	ASSTQGTGGTEAF
14	TRBV5-1	NA	TRBJ2-5	ASSYRDGGAQETQY
12	TRBV9	NA	TRBJ1-5	ASSATGLGQPQH
13	TRBV12-5	NA	TRBJ2-5	ASGLVLLGGETQY
14	TRBV6-4	TRBD2	TRBJ2-3	ASSDSSGGATDTQY
14	TRBV3-1/TRBV3-2	TRBD2	TRBJ2-5	ASSQSLAGGPETQY
15	TRBV2	NA	TRBJ1-5	ASSEAGGRDSNQPQH
12	TRBV7-2	NA	TRBJ2-1	ASSYAGLYNEQF
13	TRBV6-8	NA	TRBJ1-5	ASSPGGVEDQPQH